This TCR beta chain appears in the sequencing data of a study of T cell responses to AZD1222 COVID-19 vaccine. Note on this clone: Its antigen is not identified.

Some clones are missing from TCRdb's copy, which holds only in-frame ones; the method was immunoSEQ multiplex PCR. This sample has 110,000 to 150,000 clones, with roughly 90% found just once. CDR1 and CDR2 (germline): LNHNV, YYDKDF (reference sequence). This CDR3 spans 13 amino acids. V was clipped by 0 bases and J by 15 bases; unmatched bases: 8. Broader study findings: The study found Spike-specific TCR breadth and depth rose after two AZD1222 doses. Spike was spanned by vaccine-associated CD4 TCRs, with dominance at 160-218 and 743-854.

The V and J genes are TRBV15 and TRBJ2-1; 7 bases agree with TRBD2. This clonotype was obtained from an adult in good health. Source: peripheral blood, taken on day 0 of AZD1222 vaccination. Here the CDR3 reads CATSRDRSGPWFF. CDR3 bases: TGTGCCACCAGCAGAGATCGTAGCGGGCCGTGGTTCTTC.